These 20 T cell receptor beta chains originate from one sample sequenced in a study of blood T cell repertoires in COVID-19. Assay used: immunoSEQ multiplex PCR; TCRdb lists only in-frame clones, some missing. The sample lists 200,000 to 300,000 clones; about four fifths were seen once. The sequenced material came from peripheral blood. The source of these receptors is a woman aged 80 or over with COVID-19, enrolled during active disease.

This clone was observed a few times. The V gene is TRBV29-1, the J gene TRBJ1-2; 8 positions match TRBD1. The CDR3 totals 13 residues. Losses at the gene ends were 6 bases for V and 4 bases for J; bases not matched to a gene: 7. Germline-derived CDR1 and CDR2 are SQVTM and ANQGSEA. The CDR3 region has the DNA TGCAGCGTAGGACAGGGCGCCTCCTATGGCTACACCTTC. Amino acids: CSVGQGASYGYTF.

The chain joins TRBV30 to TRBJ1-2; TRBD1 aligns across 7 bases. V dropped 8 bases and J dropped 0; count of bases not matched to a gene: 9. The CDR3 extends over 14 amino acids. Germline V lookup: CDR1 GTSNPN, CDR2 SVGIG (reference sequence). CDR3 nucleotide sequence: TGTGCCAGCCAGGGGGGAAGAACTAACTATGGCTACACCTTC. Its translation is CASQGGRTNYGYTF.

This clone appeared once. The gene calls are TRBV9 and TRBJ1-5; D unclear. The germline V and J ends were trimmed by 8 bases and 2 bases, with 5 bases remaining between them. Germline values: CDR1 SGDLS, CDR2 YYNGEE. This CDR3 has 11 amino acids. The CDR3 region is CARSRNQPQHF. The CDR3 bases are TGTGCCAGGAGTCGCAATCAGCCCCAGCATTTT.

The chain recombines TRBV4-1 with TRBJ2-1; D gene unclear. Trimming stripped 4 bases from V and 0 bases from J, with 13 bases between. The CDR3 contains 16 residues. Germline V CDR1 and CDR2: MGHRA, YSYEKL. The CDR3 here is CASSRQDLVSYNEQFF. CDR3 DNA: TGCGCCAGCAGCCGCCAAGACTTGGTCTCCTACAATGAGCAGTTCTTC.

The chain carries TRBV28 and TRBJ2-7; perhaps TRBD1 as D (6 bases). Per germline, CDR1 MDHEN and CDR2 SYDVKM. CDR3 length: 14 residues. The germline V and J ends were trimmed by 1 base and 5 bases, with 12 bases remaining between them. CDR3 sequence reads: CASSLSAGANEQYF. The CDR3 bases are TGTGCCAGCAGTTTATCGGCAGGGGCCAACGAGCAGTACTTC.

The rearrangement links TRBV6-5 to TRBJ2-1; TRBD2 aligns across 11 bases. This CDR3 is built from 16 residues. CDR1 and CDR2 (germline): MNHEY, SVGAGI. Trimming took 4 bases from V and 5 from J; bases not matched to a gene: 7. Here the CDR3 DNA reads TGTGCCAGCAGTTTTCCCGGGACTAGCGGAAACAATGAGCAGTTCTTC. It translates to CASSFPGTSGNNEQFF.

This chain joins TRBV29-1 and TRBJ2-5; 8 positions match TRBD1. The J segment lost 5 bases and the V segment lost 1 base, leaving 6 bases of the junction unmatched. The CDR3 length is 14 residues. Germline CDR1 is SQVTM and CDR2 is ANQGSEA. The CDR3: CSVEGTGSSETQYF. The CDR3 bases are TGCAGCGTTGAAGGGACAGGGAGTTCGGAGACCCAGTACTTC. The full variable domain, its missing parts supplied by reference TRBV29-1 and TRBJ2-5, is SAVISQKPSRDICQRGTSLTIQCQVDSQVTMMFWYRQQPGQSLTLIATANQGSEATYESGFVIDKFPISRPNLTFSTLTVSNMSPEDSSIYLCSVEGTGSSETQYFGPGTRLLVL.

The V and J genes are TRBV7-9 and TRBJ1-5; 7 positions match TRBD1. The CDR3 contains 18 residues. Looked up from germline, CDR1 is SEHNR and CDR2 is FQNEAQ (reference sequence). With V trimmed by 5 bases and J by 0 bases, 13 bases remained unmatched. As DNA, the CDR3 is TGTGCCAGCAGCAGTACAGGGGTAGAATTCTCTAGCAATCAGCCCCAGCATTTT. Its translation is CASSSTGVEFSSNQPQHF. The full variable domain, completed using reference TRBV7-9 and TRBJ1-5, is DTGVSQNPRHKITKRGQNVTFRCDPISEHNRLYWYRQTLGQGPEFLTYFQNEAQLEKSRLLSDRFSAERPKGSFSTLEIQRTEQGDSAMYLCASSSTGVEFSSNQPQHFGDGTRLSIL.

This chain joins TRBV7-9 and TRBJ1-1; weak D call: TRBD1 (6 bases). Germline values: CDR1 SEHNR, CDR2 FQNEAQ (reference sequence). Trimming removed 2 bases from V and 0 bases from J, with 10 bases in between. The CDR3 totals 15 residues. The CDR3: CASSLSGTLNTEAFF. The CDR3 DNA follows: TGTGCCAGCAGCTTATCCGGGACATTGAACACTGAAGCTTTCTTT.

The rearrangement joins TRBV15 to TRBJ1-4, with D possibly being TRBD1 (6 bases). The ends were cut back, 4 bases at V and 17 bases at J, with 23 bases in the middle. Per germline, CDR1 LNHNV and CDR2 YYDKDF (reference sequence). There are 14 residues in the CDR3. The CDR3 coding sequence is TGTGCCACCAGCAAGGGGGTTAAGGGAGATCACTTTTTTTTT. Protein: CATSKGVKGDHFFF.

The J gene is TRBJ1-1, the V gene TRBV6-2 or TRBV6-3, with 8 bases identical to TRBD1. CDR1 MNHEY and CDR2 SVGEGT come from the germline V gene. This CDR3 comprises 15 residues. The V gene end was trimmed by 2 bases and the J gene end by 1 base; junction bases not matched to a gene: 3. The chain's CDR3 is CASSYPGTGNTEAFF. Written as DNA, the CDR3 is TGTGCCAGCAGTTACCCCGGGACAGGGAACACTGAAGCTTTCTTT.

Here the CDR3 reads CASRPFGLAGDDEQFF. CDR3 coding DNA: TGTGCCAGCAGACCGTTCGGACTAGCGGGAGACGATGAGCAGTTCTTC. V is TRBV2 and J is TRBJ2-1, with TRBD2 matching 13 bases. Germline lookup yields CDR1 SNHLY and CDR2 FYNNEI. CDR3 size: 16 residues. The trim removed 6 bases at V and 8 bases at J, leaving 10 bases unmatched.

CDR3 sequence: CASSASSGGPYEQYF. Here the CDR3 DNA reads TGTGCCAGTAGTGCCTCTAGCGGGGGTCCCTACGAGCAGTACTTC. The V and J genes are TRBV19 and TRBJ2-7, with 10 bases that match TRBD2. V was clipped by 5 bases and J by 2 bases; unmatched bases: 6. Germline CDR1 is LNHDA and CDR2 is SQIVND (reference sequence). CDR3 size: 15 residues.

The V and J genes are TRBV19 and TRBJ1-5; 8 bases are a match to TRBD1. The CDR3 runs to 15 residues. The V gene end was trimmed by 4 bases and the J gene end by 6 bases; junction bases not matched to a gene: 8. Germline V gene sequence: CDR1 LNHDA, CDR2 SQIVND (reference sequence). The CDR3 region is CASSKQGAIGQPQHF. The DNA for the CDR3 is TGTGCCAGTAGTAAGCAGGGGGCGATAGGTCAGCCCCAGCATTTT.

The genes are TRBV9 and TRBJ2-1; TRBD2 might be the D (5 bases). Trimming shortened V by 0 bases and J by 0 bases, and 13 bases separated the two germline ends. CDR1 is SGDLS, CDR2 YYNGEE, per germline. This CDR3 has 17 amino acids. The CDR3, as DNA: TGTGCCAGCAGCGTAGTTTCAACGGGATTCTCCTACAATGAGCAGTTCTTC. This codes for CASSVVSTGFSYNEQFF. The full variable domain, completed using reference TRBV9 and TRBJ2-1, is DSGVTQTPKHLITATGQRVTLRCSPRSGDLSVYWYQQSLDQGLQFLIQYYNGEERAKGNILERFSAQQFPDLHSELNLSSLELGDSALYFCASSVVSTGFSYNEQFFGPGTRLTVL.

The genes are TRBV27 and TRBJ2-7; the match to TRBD1 covers 7 bases. The CDR3 is 19 residues long. CDR1 is MNHEY and CDR2 is SMNVEV in the germline V gene (reference sequence). J gave up 2 bases and V 4 bases, and 20 bases lay outside the gene matches. For the CDR3, the DNA is TGTGCCAGCAGTTACCACAGGGGCCAGCGGTATATCAGCCCCTACGAGCAGTACTTC. Translating gives CASSYHRGQRYISPYEQYF.

In DNA form, the CDR3 reads TGTGCCATCAGTGGAGGGGGGAACACTGAAGCTTTCTTT. Protein product: CAISGGGNTEAFF. The V gene is TRBV10-3, the J gene TRBJ1-1; maybe TRBD1 (6 bases). Germline assignment: CDR1 ENHRY and CDR2 SYGVKD. Trimming took 4 bases from V and 1 from J, leaving 7 bases between them. The CDR3 runs to 13 residues.

This chain uses TRBV12-3 or TRBV12-4 with TRBJ2-1; 7 positions match TRBD1. This CDR3 comprises 12 residues. V shed 5 bases, J shed 10 bases, and the junction held 5 bases outside the gene matches. The chain's CDR3 is CASSHRDSEQFF. In DNA, the CDR3 is TGTGCCAGCAGTCACCGGGACAGCGAGCAGTTCTTC.

The chain employs TRBV2 and TRBJ2-3; D gene uncertain. Germline-derived CDR1 and CDR2 are SNHLY and FYNNEI. The CDR3 length is 12 residues. V shed 2 bases and J shed 4 bases, with 4 bases lying between them. CDR3 DNA sequence: TGTGCCAGCAGTGAATCGTCAGATACGCAGTATTTT. Protein sequence: CASSESSDTQYF.

The chain is built from TRBV5-8 and TRBJ1-5; TRBD1 matches 8 bases. There are 15 residues in the CDR3. The germline gives CDR1 SGHTS, CDR2 YDEGEE. Trimming took 0 bases from V and 7 from J; bases not matched to a gene: 6. CDR3: CASSLGQGISQPQHF. CDR3 DNA sequence: TGTGCCAGCAGCTTGGGACAGGGGATCAGCCAGCCCCAGCATTTT. Combining the CDR3 with reference TRBV5-8 and TRBJ1-5 gives the whole variable domain EAGVTQSPTHLIKTRGQQATLRCSPISGHTSVYWYQQALGLGLQFLLWYDEGEERNRGNFPPRFSGRQFPNYSSELNVNALELEDSALYLCASSLGQGISQPQHFGDGTRLSIL.